These T cell receptor beta chains were read from a single sample in a study of shared clonotypes between healthy human individuals. Profiled with immunoSEQ multiplex PCR; TCRdb holds only in-frame clones, not every one. The table has 450,000 to 500,000 clones, 79% seen once. The specimen sequenced was PBMCs. These receptors came from a woman aged 40-49 years in good health. Some clones in this sample may be carry-over from other donors' samples. Each CDR3 is given with its conserved first and last residue. Fields, in order: V gene, D gene, clone size, J gene, CDR3 DNA, CDR3 protein. A D gene is named only where the DNA matches it firmly. Expanded clones get a size class; other rows say once, few or many, or leave the size out.

>TRBV28|.|.|TRBJ2-7
TGTGCCAGCAGTTTACGAGGACCCCAGGATCGGGAGCAGTACTTC
CASSLRGPQDREQYF
>TRBV10-1|.|once|TRBJ2-7
TGCGCCAGCAGTGCTGGACAGAGCTACGAGCAGTACTTC
CASSAGQSYEQYF
>TRBV7-9|.|many|TRBJ1-5
TGTGCCAGCAGCTCCAGGGGTCAGCCCCAGCATTTT
CASSSRGQPQHF
>TRBV7-9|TRBD1|.|TRBJ1-1
TGTGCCAGCAGCTTGGGCCGGACAGGGATCACTGAAGCTTTCTTT
CASSLGRTGITEAFF
>TRBV4-1|.|few|TRBJ2-1
TGCGCCAGCAGCCAATTCAGGGGCTCCTACAATGAGCAGTTCTTC
CASSQFRGSYNEQFF
>TRBV5-8|TRBD1|.|TRBJ2-3
TGTGCCAGCAGCGTAAGGGGACAGCAAACAGATACGCAGTATTTT
CASSVRGQQTDTQYF
>TRBV5-4|TRBD1|.|TRBJ2-5
TGTGCCAGCAGCTCACGACAGGGGGCCGGGGAGACCCAGTACTTC
CASSSRQGAGETQYF
>TRBV10-2|.|.|TRBJ1-3
TGCGCCAGCAGAAGCGGACTGATCTCTGGAAACACCATATATTTT
CASRSGLISGNTIYF
>TRBV25-1|TRBD1|.|TRBJ2-5
TGTGCCAGCAGTCTACGGGACAGGGAAATTCGAGAGACCCAGTACTTC
CASSLRDREIRETQYF
>TRBV5-1|.|once|TRBJ1-1
TGCGCCAGCAGCCCCCGGGTGGGACACGAGAACACTGAAGCTTTCTTT
CASSPRVGHENTEAFF
>TRBV12-2|.|.|TRBJ2-3
TGTGCAAGTCGCTTAGTCATGGCCACAGATACGCAGTATTTT
CASRLVMATDTQYF
>TRBV28|.|.|TRBJ1-5
TGTGCCAGCAGGGTGGCTTCGGAGAGTAATCAGCCCCAGCATTTT
CASRVASESNQPQHF
>TRBV28|.|.|TRBJ1-5
TGTGCCAGCAGTTTGCTGGCACAGCCCCAGCATTTT
CASSLLAQPQHF
>TRBV28|.|.|TRBJ1-1
TGTGCCATCCGGGGCGCTGAAGCTTTCTTT
CAIRGAEAFF
>TRBV2|TRBD2|.|TRBJ2-7
TGTGCCAGCCACGGACTAGCGGGATCCTACGAGCAGTACTTC
CASHGLAGSYEQYF
>TRBV19|TRBD2|.|TRBJ2-7
TGTGCCAGTAGTATAAGCAGGACTAGCGGGACCTACGAGCAGTACTTC
CASSISRTSGTYEQYF
>TRBV28|TRBD1|.|TRBJ2-7
TGTGCCAGCAGTTTAGGCGATTGGACAGGGGGCTACTACGAGCAGTACTTC
CASSLGDWTGGYYEQYF
>TRBV27|.|.|TRBJ2-1
TGTGCCAGCAGCCCACGGGGGGCGGGAGTAATAGAGAGCAAGTTCTTC
CASSPRGAGVIESKFF
>TRBV7-9|TRBD2|many|TRBJ2-1
TGTGCCAGCAGCCCCCGGGGGGGCTCCTCCTACAATGAGCAGTTCTTC
CASSPRGGSSYNEQFF